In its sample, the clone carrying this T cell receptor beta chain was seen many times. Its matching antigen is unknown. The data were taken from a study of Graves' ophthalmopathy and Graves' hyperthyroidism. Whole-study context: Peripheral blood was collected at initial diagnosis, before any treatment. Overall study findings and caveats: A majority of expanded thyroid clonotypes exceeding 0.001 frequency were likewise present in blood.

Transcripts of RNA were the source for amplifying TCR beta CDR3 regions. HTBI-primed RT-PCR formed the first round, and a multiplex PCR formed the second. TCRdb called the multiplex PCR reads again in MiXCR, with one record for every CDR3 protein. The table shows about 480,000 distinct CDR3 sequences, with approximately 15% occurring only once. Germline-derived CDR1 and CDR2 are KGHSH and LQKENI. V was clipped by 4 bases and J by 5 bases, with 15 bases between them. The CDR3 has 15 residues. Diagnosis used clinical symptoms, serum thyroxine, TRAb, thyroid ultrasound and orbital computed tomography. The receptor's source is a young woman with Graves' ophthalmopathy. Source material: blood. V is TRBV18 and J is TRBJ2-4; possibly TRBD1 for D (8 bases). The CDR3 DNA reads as TGTGCCAGCTCACTTCGGACAGGGAGGGAAAACATTCAGTACTTC. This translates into CASSLRTGRENIQYF.